Listed here is a single TCR beta chain. The read comes to an end 3 residues before the CDR3 does, leaving the germline J gene to fill in the end. Produced via immunoSEQ multiplex PCR; TCRdb's table is partial and in-frame only. The sample table sets out about 14,000 clones. This CDR3 comprises 13 residues. Germline V gene lookup returns CDR1 MNHEY and CDR2 SVGEGT. V was pared by 2 bases and J by 8 bases, with 9 bases between. This sample is part of a study of T cells in women clearing cervical HPV infection. Specimen: blood buffy coat. This receptor was taken from a woman aged 18 to 69 with a cervical HPV16 infection that either progressed to CIN3+ or cleared (not recorded which). The chain couples TRBV6-2 or TRBV6-3 to TRBJ1-4; no firm D call. Incomplete CDR3 DNA: TGTGCCAGCAGTTACCCGCGCCGCGAAAAA. Encoded protein: CASSYPRREK. The whole CDR3 is CASSYPRREKLFF.